This T cell receptor beta chain was identified during a study of chemoradiotherapy in HPV16-positive cancers. CDR1 is KGHSH and CDR2 is LQKENI in the germline V gene. The CDR3 contains 15 residues. The germline V and J ends were trimmed by 4 bases and 7 bases, with 17 bases remaining between them. Repertoires were generated with immunoSEQ multiplex PCR, while TCRdb's copy carries only in-frame clones and drops some. The data show around 13,000 clones, around 72% seen once. For this clone: The antigen is not known.

Overall study results and limits: Better recurrence-free survival went with HPV-responsive T-cell expansion in HPV16-positive patients. Candidate HPV-specific clones and E7-related TCR motifs grew in tumor during treatment.

The chain links TRBV18 to TRBJ2-1, with D tentatively TRBD1 (5 bases). This specimen was acquired from a patient who underwent chemoradiotherapy. This sequence originates from a human donor with HPV-associated anogenital cancer. CDR3 loop: CASSLSLGRANEQFF. For the CDR3, the DNA is TGTGCCAGCTCACTTAGCCTCGGCAGGGCGAATGAGCAGTTCTTC.